This TCR beta chain stems from a study of cytomegalovirus exposure and HLA in healthy donors. PCR involved 60 Vbeta and 13 Jbeta primers. TCRdb's table, derived via immunoSEQ multiplex PCR, lists solely in-frame clones and lacks some. The sample gives roughly 100,000 clones, approximately 12% of which show up once; approximately 15% is in the top ten. Broader study findings: TCR beta chain V- and J-gene trimming was linked, in a later analysis, to a missense variant in DCLRE1C. In most subjects, TCR beta sequences reportedly gave accurate predictions of HLA-A and HLA-B alleles. A later analysis found most CMV-associated TCR beta chains apparently HLA-restricted.

Looked up from germline, CDR1 is LNHNV and CDR2 is YYDKDF (reference sequence). This CDR3 spans 16 amino acids. V was cut by 0 bases and J by 5 bases, with 16 bases left in between. The table lists this clone with a few counts. As yet, its antigen is unknown. The chain carries TRBV15 and TRBJ1-1; D is perhaps TRBD1 (6 bases). The sample taken for sequencing was PBMCs. This receptor was taken from a man aged 35-49 years in good health and CMV-seropositive. This CDR3 reads CATSRDGAGVDTEAFF. The CDR3 region has the DNA TGTGCCACCAGCAGAGATGGAGCAGGGGTGGATACTGAAGCTTTCTTT.